The T cell receptor (beta chain) under discussion was sequenced for a study of blood T cell repertoires in COVID-19. Clones were read by immunoSEQ multiplex PCR, and TCRdb kept only the in-frame ones, dropping some. The table has 200,000 to 250,000 clones, over 75% seen once. CDR3 length equals 15 residues. Germline-derived CDR1 and CDR2 are LGHNA and YNFKEQ. The V segment lost 1 base and the J segment 2 bases; nucleotides outside the gene matches: 4. The clonotype originates from a woman aged 30 to 39 who had been exposed to COVID-19. J is TRBJ2-7 and V is TRBV4-2; 8 nucleotides agree with TRBD2. Input material: PBMCs or T cells enriched from blood (not recorded which). The CDR3 spells CASSQVTSGPYEQYF. Written as DNA, the CDR3 is TGTGCCAGCAGCCAAGTAACTAGCGGACCCTACGAGCAGTACTTC.